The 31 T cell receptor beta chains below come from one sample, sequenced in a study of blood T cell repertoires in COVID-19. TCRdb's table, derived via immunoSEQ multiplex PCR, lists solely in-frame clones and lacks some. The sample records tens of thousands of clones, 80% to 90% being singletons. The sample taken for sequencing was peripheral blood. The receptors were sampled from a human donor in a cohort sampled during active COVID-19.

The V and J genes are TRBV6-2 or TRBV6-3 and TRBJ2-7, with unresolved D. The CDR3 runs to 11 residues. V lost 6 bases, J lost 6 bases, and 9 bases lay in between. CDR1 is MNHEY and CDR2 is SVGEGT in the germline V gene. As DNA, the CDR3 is TGTGCCAGCAGCCGCGCAAGCGAGCAGTACTTC. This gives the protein CASSRASEQYF.

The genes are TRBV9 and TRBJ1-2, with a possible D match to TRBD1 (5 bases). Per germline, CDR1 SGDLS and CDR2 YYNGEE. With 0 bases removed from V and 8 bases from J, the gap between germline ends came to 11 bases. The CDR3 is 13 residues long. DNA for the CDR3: TGTGCCAGCAGCGTAGCGGAGGGGAGCGGCTACACCTTC. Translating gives CASSVAEGSGYTF.

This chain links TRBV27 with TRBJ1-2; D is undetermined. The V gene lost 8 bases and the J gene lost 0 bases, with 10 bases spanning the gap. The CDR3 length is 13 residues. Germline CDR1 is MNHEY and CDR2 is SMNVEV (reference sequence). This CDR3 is CASSRGANYGYTF. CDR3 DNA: TGTGCCAGCTCCCGGGGAGCTAACTATGGCTACACCTTC.

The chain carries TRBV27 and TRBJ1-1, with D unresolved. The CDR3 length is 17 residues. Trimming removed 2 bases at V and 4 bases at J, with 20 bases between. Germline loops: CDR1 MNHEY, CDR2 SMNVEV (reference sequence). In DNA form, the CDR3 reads TGTGCCAGCAGTTTAATCCGGCCGGGAAGAGCGGGCACTGAAGCTTTCTTT. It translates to CASSLIRPGRAGTEAFF.

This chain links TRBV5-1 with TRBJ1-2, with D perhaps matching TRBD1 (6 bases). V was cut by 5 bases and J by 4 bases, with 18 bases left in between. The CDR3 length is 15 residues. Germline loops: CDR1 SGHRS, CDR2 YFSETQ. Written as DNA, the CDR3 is TGCGCCAGCAGTTCTACCGGACAGAATTTCTATGGCTACACCTTC. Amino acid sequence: CASSSTGQNFYGYTF.

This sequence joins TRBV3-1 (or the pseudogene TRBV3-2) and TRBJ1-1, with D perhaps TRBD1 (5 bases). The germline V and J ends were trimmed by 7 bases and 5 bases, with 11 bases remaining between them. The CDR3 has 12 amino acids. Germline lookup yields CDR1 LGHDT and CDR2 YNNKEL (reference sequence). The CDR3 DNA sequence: TGTGCCAGCACCGGGGGAGGGACTGAAGCTTTCTTT. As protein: CASTGGGTEAFF.

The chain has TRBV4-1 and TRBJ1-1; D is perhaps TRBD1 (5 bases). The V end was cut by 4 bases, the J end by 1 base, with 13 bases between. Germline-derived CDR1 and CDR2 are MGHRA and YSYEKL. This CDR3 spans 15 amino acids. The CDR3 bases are TGCGCCAGCAGCCTCAAGGGGTCTGGGAACACTGAAGCTTTCTTT. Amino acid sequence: CASSLKGSGNTEAFF.

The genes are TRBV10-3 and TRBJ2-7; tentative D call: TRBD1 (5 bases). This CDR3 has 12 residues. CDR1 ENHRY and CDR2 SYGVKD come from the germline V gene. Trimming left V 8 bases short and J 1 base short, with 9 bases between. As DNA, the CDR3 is TGTGCCATCCAAGGGGTTTCCTACGAGCAGTACTTC. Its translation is CAIQGVSYEQYF.

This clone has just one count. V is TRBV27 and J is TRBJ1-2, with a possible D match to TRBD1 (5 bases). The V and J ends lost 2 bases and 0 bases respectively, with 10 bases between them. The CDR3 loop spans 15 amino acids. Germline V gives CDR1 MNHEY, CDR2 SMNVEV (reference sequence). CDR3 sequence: CASSLRGSPNYGYTF. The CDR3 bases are TGTGCCAGCAGTTTAAGGGGCAGCCCTAACTATGGCTACACCTTC.

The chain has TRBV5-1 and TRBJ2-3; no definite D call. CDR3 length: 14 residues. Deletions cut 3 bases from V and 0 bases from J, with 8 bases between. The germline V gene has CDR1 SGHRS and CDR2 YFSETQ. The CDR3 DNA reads TGCGCCAGCAGCTCCTCCCTAAGCACAGATACGCAGTATTTT. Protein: CASSSSLSTDTQYF.

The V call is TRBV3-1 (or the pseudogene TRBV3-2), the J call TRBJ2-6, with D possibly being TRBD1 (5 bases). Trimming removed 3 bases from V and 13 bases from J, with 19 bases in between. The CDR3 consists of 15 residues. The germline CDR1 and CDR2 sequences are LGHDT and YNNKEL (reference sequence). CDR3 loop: CASSQQTAFGKVLTF. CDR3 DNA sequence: TGTGCCAGCAGCCAGCAGACAGCATTCGGAAAAGTCCTGACTTTC.

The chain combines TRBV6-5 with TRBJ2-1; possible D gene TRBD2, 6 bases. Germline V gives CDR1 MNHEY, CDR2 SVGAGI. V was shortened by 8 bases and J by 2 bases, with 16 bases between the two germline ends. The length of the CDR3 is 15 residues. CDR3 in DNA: TGTGCCAGCTTTTGGGAGGAGGGAACCTACAATGAGCAGTTCTTC. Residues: CASFWEEGTYNEQFF.

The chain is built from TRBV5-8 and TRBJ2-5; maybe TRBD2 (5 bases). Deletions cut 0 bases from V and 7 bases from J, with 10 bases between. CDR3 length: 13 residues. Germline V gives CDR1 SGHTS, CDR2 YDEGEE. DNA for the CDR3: TGTGCCAGCAGCTTGGGAGGGTCCCCGACCCAGTACTTC. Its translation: CASSLGGSPTQYF.

The CDR3 bases are TGCGCCAGCAGCTTGGGGCTCACGAGGGACACCGGGGAGCTGTTTTTT. This gives the protein CASSLGLTRDTGELFF. V is TRBV5-1 and J is TRBJ2-2, with D possibly being TRBD2 (5 bases). The CDR3 contains 16 residues. V lost 0 bases and J 3 bases, leaving 12 bases between the germline ends. The germline V gene encodes CDR1 SGHRS and CDR2 YFSETQ.

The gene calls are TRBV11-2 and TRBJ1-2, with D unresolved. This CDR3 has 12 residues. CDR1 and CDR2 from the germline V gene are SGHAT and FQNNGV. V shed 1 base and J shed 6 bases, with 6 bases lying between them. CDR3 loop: CASSLGRDGYTF. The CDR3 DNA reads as TGTGCCAGCAGCTTAGGGCGGGATGGCTACACCTTC.

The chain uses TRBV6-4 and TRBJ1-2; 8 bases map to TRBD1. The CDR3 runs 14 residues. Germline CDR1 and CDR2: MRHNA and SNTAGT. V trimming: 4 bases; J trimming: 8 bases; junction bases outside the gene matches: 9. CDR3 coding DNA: TGTGCCAGCAGTGTTGACGCAGGGGGCTCGGGCTACACCTTC. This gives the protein CASSVDAGGSGYTF.

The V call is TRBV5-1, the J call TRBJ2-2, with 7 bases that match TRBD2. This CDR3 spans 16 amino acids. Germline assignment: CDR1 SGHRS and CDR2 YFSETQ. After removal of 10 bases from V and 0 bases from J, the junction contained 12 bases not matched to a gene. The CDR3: CASRSGSGANTGELFF. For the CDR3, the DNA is TGCGCCTCTCGGTCGGGCAGCGGGGCGAACACCGGGGAGCTGTTTTTT.

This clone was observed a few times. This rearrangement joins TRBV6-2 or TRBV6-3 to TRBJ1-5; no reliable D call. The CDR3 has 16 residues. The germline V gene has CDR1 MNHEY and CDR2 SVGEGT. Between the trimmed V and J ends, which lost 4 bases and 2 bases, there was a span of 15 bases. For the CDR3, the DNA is TGTGCCAGCAGTTCCCTCGGGCGGGCGGGCAATCAGCCCCAGCATTTT. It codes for CASSSLGRAGNQPQHF.

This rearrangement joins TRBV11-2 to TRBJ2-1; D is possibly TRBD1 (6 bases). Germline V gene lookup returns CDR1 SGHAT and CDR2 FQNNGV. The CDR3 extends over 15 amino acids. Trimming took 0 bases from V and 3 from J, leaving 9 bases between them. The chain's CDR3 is CASSLDQGYYNEQFF. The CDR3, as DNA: TGTGCCAGCAGCTTAGATCAGGGGTACTACAATGAGCAGTTCTTC.

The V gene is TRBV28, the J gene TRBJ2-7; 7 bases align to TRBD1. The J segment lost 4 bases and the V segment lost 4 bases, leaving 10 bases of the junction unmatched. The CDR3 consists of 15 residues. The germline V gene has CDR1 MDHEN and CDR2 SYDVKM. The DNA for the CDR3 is TGTGCCAGCAGTTCTAGACAGGGTTGGATGTACGAGCAGTACTTC. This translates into CASSSRQGWMYEQYF.

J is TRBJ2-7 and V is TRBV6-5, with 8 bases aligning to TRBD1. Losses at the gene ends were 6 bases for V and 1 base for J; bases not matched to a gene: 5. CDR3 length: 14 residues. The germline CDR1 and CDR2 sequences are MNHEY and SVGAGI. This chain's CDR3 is CASSRDRGSYEQYF. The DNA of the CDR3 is TGTGCCAGCAGCCGAGACAGGGGATCCTACGAGCAGTACTTC.

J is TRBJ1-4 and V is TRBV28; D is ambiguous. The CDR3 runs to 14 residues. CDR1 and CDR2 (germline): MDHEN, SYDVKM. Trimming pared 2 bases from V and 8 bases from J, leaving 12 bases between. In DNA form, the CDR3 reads TGTGCCAGCAGTTTAGTTCAGAACCGAGAAAAACTGTTTTTT. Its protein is CASSLVQNREKLFF.

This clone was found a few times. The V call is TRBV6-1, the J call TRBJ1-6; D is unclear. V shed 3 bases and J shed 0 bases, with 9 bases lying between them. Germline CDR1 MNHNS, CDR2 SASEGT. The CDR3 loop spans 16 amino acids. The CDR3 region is CASSEVISSYNSPLHF. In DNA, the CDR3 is TGTGCCAGCAGTGAGGTAATCAGCTCCTATAATTCACCCCTCCACTTT.

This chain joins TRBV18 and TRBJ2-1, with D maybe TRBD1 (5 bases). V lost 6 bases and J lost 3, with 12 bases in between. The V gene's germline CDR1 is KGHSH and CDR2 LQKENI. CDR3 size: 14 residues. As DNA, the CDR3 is TGTGCCAGCTCGACAGAGACCGGCTACAATGAGCAGTTCTTC. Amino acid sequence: CASSTETGYNEQFF.

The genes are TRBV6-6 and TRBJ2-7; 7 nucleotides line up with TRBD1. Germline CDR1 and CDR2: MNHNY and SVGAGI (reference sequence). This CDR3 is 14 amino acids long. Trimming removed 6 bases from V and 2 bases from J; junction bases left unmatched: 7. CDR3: CASSPRQGPYEQYF. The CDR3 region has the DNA TGTGCCAGCAGCCCCAGACAGGGCCCCTACGAGCAGTACTTC.

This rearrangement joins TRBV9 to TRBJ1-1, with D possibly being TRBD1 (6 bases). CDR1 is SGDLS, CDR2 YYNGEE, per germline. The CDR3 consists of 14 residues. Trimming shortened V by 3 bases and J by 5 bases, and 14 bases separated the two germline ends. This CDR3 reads CASSEGQRGTEAFF. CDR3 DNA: TGTGCCAGCAGCGAAGGACAGAGGGGTACTGAAGCTTTCTTT.

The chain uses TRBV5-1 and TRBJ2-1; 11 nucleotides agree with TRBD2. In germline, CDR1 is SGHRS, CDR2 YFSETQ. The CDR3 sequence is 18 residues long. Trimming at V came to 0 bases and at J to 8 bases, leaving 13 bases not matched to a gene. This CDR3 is CASSLAGSGGAFWDEQFF. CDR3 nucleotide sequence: TGCGCCAGCAGCTTGGCTGGTAGCGGGGGGGCATTTTGGGATGAGCAGTTCTTC.

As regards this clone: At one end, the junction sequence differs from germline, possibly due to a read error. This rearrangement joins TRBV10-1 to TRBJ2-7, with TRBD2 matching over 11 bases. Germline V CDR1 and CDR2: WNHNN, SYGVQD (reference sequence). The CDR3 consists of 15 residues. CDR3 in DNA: TGCGCCAGCAGTGAGTCCCTTACTAGCGGGGGCCTTATTCATTTC. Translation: CASSESLTSGGLIHF.

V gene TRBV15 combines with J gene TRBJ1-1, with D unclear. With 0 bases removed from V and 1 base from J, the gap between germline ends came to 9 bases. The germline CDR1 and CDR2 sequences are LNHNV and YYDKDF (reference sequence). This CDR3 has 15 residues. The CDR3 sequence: CATSRDGRQNTEAFF. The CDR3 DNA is TGTGCCACCAGCAGAGATGGCAGACAGAACACTGAAGCTTTCTTT.

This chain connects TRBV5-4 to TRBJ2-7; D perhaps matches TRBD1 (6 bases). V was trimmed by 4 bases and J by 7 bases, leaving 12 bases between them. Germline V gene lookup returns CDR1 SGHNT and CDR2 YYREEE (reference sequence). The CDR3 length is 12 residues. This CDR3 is CASSRVTGEQYF. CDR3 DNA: TGTGCCAGCAGCCGAGTCACAGGGGAGCAGTACTTC.

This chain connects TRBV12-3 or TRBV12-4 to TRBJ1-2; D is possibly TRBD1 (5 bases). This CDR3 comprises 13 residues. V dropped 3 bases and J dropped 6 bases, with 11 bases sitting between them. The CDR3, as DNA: TGTGCCAGCAGTTTTTCGGGGGGGAATGGCTACACCTTC. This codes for CASSFSGGNGYTF.